The 13 T cell receptor beta chains presented below share a single source sample, sequenced in a study of cytomegalovirus exposure and HLA in healthy donors. 60 Vbeta and 13 Jbeta primers were used in PCR. Repertoires were generated with immunoSEQ multiplex PCR, while TCRdb's copy carries only in-frame clones and drops some. The table records some 250,000 clones, around 80% of them present only once. Sequencing was done on a sample of PBMCs. Source of these receptors: a woman between 40 and 50 years old in good health and CMV-seropositive.

The genes are TRBV5-5 and TRBJ2-2, with D perhaps matching TRBD2 (6 bases). Germline values: CDR1 SGHKS, CDR2 YYEKEE (reference sequence). V was shortened by 7 bases and J by 1 base, with 17 bases between the two germline ends. The CDR3 loop spans 16 amino acids. The CDR3 sequence: CASGPLLAENTGELFF. The CDR3 nucleotides are TGTGCCAGCGGTCCCCTACTAGCCGAGAACACCGGGGAGCTGTTTTTT.

As concerns this clone: The junction shows a germline mismatch at one end, possibly a read error. V and J are TRBV7-9 and TRBJ1-5, with a weak D call TRBD1 (5 bases). The V gene's germline CDR1 is SEHNR and CDR2 FQNEAQ (reference sequence). The CDR3 is 13 residues long. For the CDR3, the DNA is TGTTCCAGCAGCTTAGTTTCAGCGGGGGCCCAGCATTTT. It specifies CSSSLVSAGAQHF.

Worth noting for this clone: The same CDR3 can be traced to other DNA sequences in this sample. The chain uses TRBV5-1 and TRBJ1-6, with 8 bases lining up with TRBD1. Germline CDR1 and CDR2: SGHRS and YFSETQ. V shed 3 bases, J shed 7 bases, and the junction held 6 bases outside the gene matches. The CDR3 is 15 amino acids. CDR3: CASSSDRGLNSPLHF. CDR3 DNA: TGCGCCAGCAGCTCTGACAGGGGATTGAATTCACCCCTCCACTTT.

The chain employs TRBV19 and TRBJ1-1, with D perhaps TRBD1 (5 bases). Trimming left V 11 bases short and J 5 bases short, with 9 bases between. Germline assignment: CDR1 LNHDA and CDR2 SQIVND (reference sequence). The CDR3 totals 10 residues. The CDR3 DNA reads TGTGCCGTTCGGGGGACTGAAGCTTTCTTT. This translates into CAVRGTEAFF.

This clone was recorded only once. The rearrangement uses TRBV4-3 and TRBJ2-5, with D maybe TRBD2 (5 bases). V was trimmed by 3 bases and J by 0 bases, leaving 17 bases between them. CDR3 length: 17 amino acids. Germline values: CDR1 LGHNA, CDR2 YSLEER. The chain's CDR3 is CASSHDAGQDYQETQYF. The CDR3 DNA reads as TGCGCCAGCAGCCATGATGCCGGCCAGGACTACCAAGAGACCCAGTACTTC.

The rearrangement joins TRBV7-9 to TRBJ1-2; weak D call: TRBD1 (6 bases). CDR3 length: 15 residues. Between the trimmed V and J ends, which lost 2 bases and 2 bases, there was a span of 12 bases. Germline values: CDR1 SEHNR, CDR2 FQNEAQ (reference sequence). The CDR3, as DNA: TGTGCCAGCAGCTTACGGGACACGATGAACTATGGCTACACCTTC. It encodes CASSLRDTMNYGYTF.

The chain employs TRBV9 and TRBJ2-1; 10 positions match TRBD2. The CDR3 is 18 residues long. Germline-derived CDR1 and CDR2 are SGDLS and YYNGEE. Trimming took 4 bases from V and 5 from J; bases not matched to a gene: 15. CDR3 sequence reads: CASSPRGDLAGGDNEQFF. The CDR3 DNA follows: TGTGCCAGCAGCCCTCGGGGGGATTTAGCGGGAGGAGACAATGAGCAGTTCTTC.

This chain links TRBV9 with TRBJ1-1; TRBD1 matches 8 bases. V gave up 5 bases and J gave up 4 bases; unmatched junction bases: 7. The germline CDR1 and CDR2 sequences are SGDLS and YYNGEE. The CDR3 totals 14 residues. CDR3 protein: CASSTGGESTEAFF. In DNA form, the CDR3 reads TGTGCCAGCAGTACAGGGGGGGAGAGCACTGAAGCTTTCTTT.

Details on this clone: The sample carries other DNA sequences with the same CDR3. V usage is TRBV4-1 and J usage is TRBJ1-6; 9 bases agree with TRBD1. Trimming at V came to 3 bases and at J to 4 bases, leaving 10 bases not matched to a gene. This CDR3 region has 18 residues. CDR1 and CDR2 from the germline V gene are MGHRA and YSYEKL. CDR3 in amino acids: CASSQTKVGTGYNSPLHF. For the CDR3, the DNA is TGCGCCAGCAGCCAGACGAAGGTCGGGACAGGGTATAATTCACCCCTCCACTTT.

The rearrangement joins TRBV6-4 to TRBJ1-2; perhaps TRBD1 as D (5 bases). This CDR3 has 14 residues. With 5 bases removed from V and 8 bases from J, the gap between germline ends came to 18 bases. Germline V lookup: CDR1 MRHNA, CDR2 SNTAGT. Written as DNA, the CDR3 is TGTGCCAGCAGTCGTACTAACCTGCAGGGAGGCTACACCTTC. As protein: CASSRTNLQGGYTF.

This clone was detected once. The chain combines TRBV13 with TRBJ2-5; perhaps TRBD1 as D (6 bases). The CDR3 totals 12 residues. V gave up 5 bases and J gave up 4 bases, with 8 bases separating them. The germline CDR1 and CDR2 sequences are PRHDT and FYEKMQ (reference sequence). CDR3 loop: CASSPRGETQYF. Here the CDR3 DNA reads TGTGCCAGCAGCCCCAGGGGAGAGACCCAGTACTTC. Looking up the rest from reference TRBV13 and TRBJ2-5 gives the full variable domain: AAGVIQSPRHLIKEKRETATLKCYPIPRHDTVYWYQQGPGQDPQFLISFYEKMQSDKGSIPDRFSAQQFSDYHSELNMSSLELGDSALYFCASSPRGETQYFGPGTRLLVL.

CDR3 sequence: CASSQDYGFQSYGYTF. The CDR3 nucleotides read TGCGCCAGCAGCCAAGATTACGGGTTCCAATCCTATGGCTACACCTTC. The V call is TRBV4-3, the J call TRBJ1-2; D gene ambiguous. The CDR3 sequence is 16 residues long. Trimming left V 0 bases short and J 4 bases short, with 15 bases between. Germline loops: CDR1 LGHNA, CDR2 YSLEER.

This clone was seen only once. The rearrangement uses TRBV6-5 and TRBJ1-6, with D possibly matching TRBD1 (5 bases). The germline gives CDR1 MNHEY, CDR2 SVGAGI. CDR3 length: 14 amino acids. Trimming pared 2 bases from V and 14 bases from J, leaving 16 bases between. CDR3 nucleotides: TGTGCCAGCAGTTACGAACCCAGGGTCGAGGCCCTCCACTTT. Protein: CASSYEPRVEALHF.